A selection of T cell receptor beta chains follows, all from one sample in a study of cytomegalovirus exposure and HLA in healthy donors. Sequencing used immunoSEQ multiplex PCR; TCRdb keeps in-frame clones, though not all of them. Here the sample table reports about 64,000 clones. Material: PBMCs. The receptors come from a young woman in good health and CMV-seronegative. Both conserved end residues are part of each CDR3. D genes are given only for firm matches.

>TRBV5-1|.|TRBJ2-1
CASSMPPGRLYNEQFF
>TRBV6-1|.|TRBJ2-1
CASRLSVSSYNEQFF
>TRBV5-6|TRBD2|TRBJ2-7
CASSRRGGNYEQYF
>TRBV7-9|.|TRBJ2-7
CASSLFPARRSSYEQYF
>TRBV6-1|TRBD1|TRBJ1-6
CASSRGQGHNSPLHF
>TRBV11-3|TRBD2|TRBJ2-5
CASSSWTSGGLQETQYF
>TRBV4-1|.|TRBJ1-2
CASSSLPANYGYTF
>TRBV7-9|TRBD1|TRBJ2-2
CASSSGQGYTGELFF
>TRBV5-6|TRBD1|TRBJ1-2
CASNPGGYGYTF
>TRBV7-9|.|TRBJ1-1
CASSSPGHPTEAFF
>TRBV5-1|TRBD1|TRBJ2-7
CASSPGDRGYEQYF
>TRBV6-6|.|TRBJ2-5
CASSLGRGETQYF
>TRBV7-8|TRBD1|TRBJ1-2
CASSFPGQGPGSYGYTF
>TRBV25-1|.|TRBJ2-7
CASSDSEGRYGSYEQYF
>TRBV5-1|TRBD2|TRBJ2-1
CASSLPGLAQYNEQFF
>TRBV4-1|.|TRBJ1-5
CASSHPGVSNQPQHF